This T cell receptor (beta chain) is from a study of cytomegalovirus exposure and HLA in healthy donors. The PCR was carried out with 60 Vbeta primers and 13 Jbeta primers. The repertoire was sequenced with immunoSEQ multiplex PCR; TCRdb's copy has only in-frame clones and lacks some. The repertoire includes about 180,000 clones, about three quarters of them detected once, and about 1.6% sits in the top ten. Broader study findings: Compared with the roughly 700-donor mean, an Asian-associated ancestry cluster reportedly had fewer N-insertions, according to a later analysis.

The CDR3 has 15 amino acids. Germline CDR1 is SSHAT and CDR2 is FNYEAQ (reference sequence). Concerning this clone: Its target is not known. The junction differs from germline at one of its ends, possibly a read error. The sample carries other DNA sequences with the same CDR3.

Sequencing was performed on PBMCs. This TCR derives from a man between 18 and 35 years old in good health and CMV-seronegative. V is TRBV7-7 and J is TRBJ2-3, with 14 bases that match TRBD2. Here the CDR3 reads CASSLGLAGADTQYF. Here the CDR3 DNA reads TGTGCTAGCAGCCTGGGACTAGCGGGAGCAGATACGCAGTATTTT.